This T cell receptor beta chain is drawn from a study of post-analysis software for immune sequencing data (dated by TCRdb to the mid-2010s). Study-wide context: The recorded disease courses included relapsing-remitting, secondary progressive and progressive-relapsing multiple sclerosis, and some patients had no subtype annotation. A subset of samples was prepared in parallel using single-end sample barcoding, then pooled and co-amplified after Illumina adapter ligation. Patient repertoires were compared against roughly 10 previously published healthy control repertoires from donors aged roughly 6 to 28 years. The full study reports these points: Patients showed significantly higher frequencies than controls for about 5 TRBV segments, among them TRBV5-6, TRBV5-1 and TRBV20-1. The multiple sclerosis patient group was slightly younger than the control group. Compared with controls, multiple sclerosis patients had significantly lower normalized Chao1 diversity, a finding suggesting substantial peripheral T-cell clonal expansion. When samples were clustered directly using the F measure, samples prepared in the same batch co-clustered strongly, which prompted a batch-effect correction.

From its cysteine to its phenylalanine, the CDR3 spans 19 amino acids. This entry keeps only the CDR3 DNA: 57 bases, framed from base 1. At the junction V is shortened by 2 bases and J by 2 bases; bases outside the gene matches: 13. CDR1 and CDR2, looked up from the germline V gene (reference sequence), are LGHDT and YNNKEL. The library was generated by PCR. These reads were obtained on an Illumina HiSeq 2500. Unique molecular identifiers were incorporated into TCR beta cDNA libraries to reduce PCR and sequencing biases. Every 1 to 10 million input T cells yielded 500,000 or so cDNA molecules, meaning each molecule approximated one T cell. Patient libraries were prepared and sequenced with the same protocol used for the earlier healthy control dataset. Samples belonging to the same batch were prepared together, multiplexed and sequenced on a shared HiSeq lane. As for how the authors treated the data: Raw barcoded reads were processed with MIGEC, discarding single-read molecular identifier groups before consensus assembly and CDR3 extraction. VDJtools was used for post-analysis of the clonotype tables, and diversity was normalized by down-sampling every dataset to the size of the smallest sample. Repertoire overlap clustering matched CDR3 amino acid but not nucleotide sequences to correct batch-related cross-sample contamination. TCRdb reprocessed the public reads (quality trimming at Q25 with fastp, clone calling with MiXCR) and kept in-frame beta chains. Entries are consolidated by CDR3 protein sequence, retaining the most common genes and DNA. The V and J calls come from TCRdb's annotation, not from the publication. The sample includes hundreds of thousands of distinct CDR3 sequences, with 55% to 60% observed a single time. The ten largest clones take up roughly 12% of the sample.

To demonstrate the VDJtools post-analysis software, TCR beta repertoires were profiled from the peripheral blood of about 14 young patients with multiple sclerosis. The patients with multiple sclerosis were children and adolescents between roughly 6 and 15 years of age. About this clonotype: There is no known antigen for this receptor. No base qualities exist here, and no much larger clone lies one base off it.

The specimen sequenced was blood. This sequence originates from a girl aged 2 to 10 with multiple sclerosis. Rearrangement joined TRBV3-1 to TRBJ2-2; TRBD2 fits 8 bases in the junction. Here the CDR3 is given as CASSQPLFIAGKNTGELFF. The nucleotide sequence is TGTGCCAGCAGCCAACCCCTTTTCATAGCGGGGAAAAACACCGGGGAGCTGTTTTTT.